Detailed here is one T cell receptor (beta chain). Its target is not known. V shed 0 bases and J 5 bases; nucleotides not matched to a gene: 4. The CDR3 has 16 residues. CDR1 is MGHRA, CDR2 YSYEKL, per germline. The PCR had 60 Vbeta and 13 Jbeta primers. Clones were read by immunoSEQ multiplex PCR, and TCRdb kept only the in-frame ones, dropping some. Here the sample spans around 100,000 clones, approximately 70% being singletons. The sample comes from a study of cytomegalovirus exposure and HLA in healthy donors. Study-level points and caveats: The dataset shows that most TCR sequences were rare, while some public TCRs occurred in many donors. From TCR beta sequences, most subjects' HLA-A and HLA-B alleles were reportedly predicted accurately.

The source is a man aged 40-50 years in good health and CMV-seropositive. Sequenced input: PBMCs. V usage is TRBV4-1 and J usage is TRBJ2-7; 13 bases fit TRBD2. The CDR3 bases are TGCGCCAGCAGCCAAGATCGACTAGCGGGGGGCAACGAGCAGTACTTC. Protein sequence: CASSQDRLAGGNEQYF.